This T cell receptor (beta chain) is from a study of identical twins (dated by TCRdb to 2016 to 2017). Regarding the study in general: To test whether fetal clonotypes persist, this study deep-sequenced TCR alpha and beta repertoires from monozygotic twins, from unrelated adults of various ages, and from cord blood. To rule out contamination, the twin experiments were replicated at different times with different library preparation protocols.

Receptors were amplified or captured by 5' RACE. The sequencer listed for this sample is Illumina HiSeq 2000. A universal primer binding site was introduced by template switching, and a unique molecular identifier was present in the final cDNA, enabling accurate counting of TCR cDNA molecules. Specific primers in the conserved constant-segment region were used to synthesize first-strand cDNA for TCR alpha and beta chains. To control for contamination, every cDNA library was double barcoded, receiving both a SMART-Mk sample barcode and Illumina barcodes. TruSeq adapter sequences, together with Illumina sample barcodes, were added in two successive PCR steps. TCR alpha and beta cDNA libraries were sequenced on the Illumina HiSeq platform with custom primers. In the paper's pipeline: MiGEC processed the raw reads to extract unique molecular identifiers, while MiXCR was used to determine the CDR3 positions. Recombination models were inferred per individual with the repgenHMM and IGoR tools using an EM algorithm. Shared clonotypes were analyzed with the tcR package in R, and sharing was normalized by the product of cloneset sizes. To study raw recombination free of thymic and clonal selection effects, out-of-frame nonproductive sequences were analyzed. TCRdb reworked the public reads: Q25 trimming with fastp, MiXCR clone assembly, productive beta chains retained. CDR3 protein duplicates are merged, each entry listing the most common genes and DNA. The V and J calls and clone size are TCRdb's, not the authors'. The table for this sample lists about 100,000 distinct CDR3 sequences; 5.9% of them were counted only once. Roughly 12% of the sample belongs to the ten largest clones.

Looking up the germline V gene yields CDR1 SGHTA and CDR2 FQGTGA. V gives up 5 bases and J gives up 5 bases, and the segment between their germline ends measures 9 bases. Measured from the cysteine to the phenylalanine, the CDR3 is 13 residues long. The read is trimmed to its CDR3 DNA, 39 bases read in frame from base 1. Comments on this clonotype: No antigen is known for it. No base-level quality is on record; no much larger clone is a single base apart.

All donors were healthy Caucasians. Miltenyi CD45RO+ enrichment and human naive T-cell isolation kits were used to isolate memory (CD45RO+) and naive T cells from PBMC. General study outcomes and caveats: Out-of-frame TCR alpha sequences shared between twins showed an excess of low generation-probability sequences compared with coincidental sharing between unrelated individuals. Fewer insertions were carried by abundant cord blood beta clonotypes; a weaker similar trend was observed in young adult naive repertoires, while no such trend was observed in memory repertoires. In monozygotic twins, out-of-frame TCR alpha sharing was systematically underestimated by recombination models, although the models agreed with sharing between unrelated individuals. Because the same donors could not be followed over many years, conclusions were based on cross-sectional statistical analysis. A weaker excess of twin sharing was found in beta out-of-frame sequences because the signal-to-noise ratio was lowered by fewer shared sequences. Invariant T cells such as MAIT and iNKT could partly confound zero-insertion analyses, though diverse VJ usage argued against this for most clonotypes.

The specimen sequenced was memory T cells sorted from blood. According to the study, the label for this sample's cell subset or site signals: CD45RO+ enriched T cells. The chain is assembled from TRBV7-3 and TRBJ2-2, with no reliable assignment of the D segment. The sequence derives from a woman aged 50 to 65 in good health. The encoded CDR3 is CASSPRMTGELFF. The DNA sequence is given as TGTGCCAGCAGCCCACGGATGACCGGGGAGCTGTTTTTT.